This entry describes one TCR beta chain. Its target is not known. J gave up 1 base and V 0 bases, and 8 bases lay outside the gene matches. Germline V lookup: CDR1 ENHRY, CDR2 SYGVKD. The CDR3 consists of 18 residues. This entry belongs to a study of response to subunit inactivated influenza vaccine. TCRdb processed the RT-PCR reads anew with MiXCR; each CDR3 protein has one entry. The sample lists under 550,000 distinct CDR3 sequences, roughly 7.9% occurring once. The study's findings and limits: Authors proposed each seasonal influenza vaccination draws in few new T cells.

The sequence was collected from a man between 50 and 70 years old who received an inactivated influenza vaccine. This material consisted of PBMCs from blood, taken roughly 24 months after vaccination. The rearrangement links TRBV10-3 to TRBJ1-1; 10 nucleotides agree with TRBD1. The CDR3 nucleotides are TGTGCCATCAGTGAGTCCGGGGGACAGGGGAGAGGGAACACTGAAGCTTTCTTT. Amino acids: CAISESGGQGRGNTEAFF.